This record looks at one T cell receptor beta chain sequence and its context. The data stem from a study of technical replicates of blood from a handful of donors. Clones were sequenced by immunoSEQ multiplex PCR, and TCRdb holds only the in-frame ones, with some missing. This sample has 75,000 to 90,000 clones, with around nine tenths found just once. The germline gives CDR1 MNHEY, CDR2 SMNVEV (reference sequence). This CDR3 has 15 residues. J gave up 3 bases and V 5 bases, and 4 bases lay outside the gene matches. The sequence derives from a human donor in good health. V and J are TRBV27 and TRBJ2-2; 9 nucleotides match TRBD1. The sequenced sample was T cells isolated from PBMCs. CDR3 region: CASSPGQGYTGELFF. The CDR3 DNA sequence: TGTGCCAGCAGTCCGGGACAGGGTTACACCGGGGAGCTGTTTTTT.